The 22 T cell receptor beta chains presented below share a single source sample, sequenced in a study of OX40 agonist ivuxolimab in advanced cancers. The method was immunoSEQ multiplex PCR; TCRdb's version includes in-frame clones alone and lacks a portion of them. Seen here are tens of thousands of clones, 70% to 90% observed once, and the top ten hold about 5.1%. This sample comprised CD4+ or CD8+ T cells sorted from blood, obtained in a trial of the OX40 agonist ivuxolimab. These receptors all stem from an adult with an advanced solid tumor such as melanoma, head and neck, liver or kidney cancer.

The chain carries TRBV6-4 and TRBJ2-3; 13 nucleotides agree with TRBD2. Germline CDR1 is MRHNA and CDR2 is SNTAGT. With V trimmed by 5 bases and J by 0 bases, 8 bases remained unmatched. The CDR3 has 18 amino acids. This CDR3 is CASSPGLAGTYSTDTQYF. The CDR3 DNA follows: TGTGCCAGCAGTCCGGGACTAGCGGGAACCTATAGCACAGATACGCAGTATTTT.

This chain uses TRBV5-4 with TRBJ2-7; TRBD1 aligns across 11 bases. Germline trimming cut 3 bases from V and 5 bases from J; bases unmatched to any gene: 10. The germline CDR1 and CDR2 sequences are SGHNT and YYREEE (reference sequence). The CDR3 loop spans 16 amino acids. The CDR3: CASSSWGTGGIHEQYF. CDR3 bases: TGTGCCAGCAGCTCCTGGGGGACAGGGGGAATACACGAGCAGTACTTC.

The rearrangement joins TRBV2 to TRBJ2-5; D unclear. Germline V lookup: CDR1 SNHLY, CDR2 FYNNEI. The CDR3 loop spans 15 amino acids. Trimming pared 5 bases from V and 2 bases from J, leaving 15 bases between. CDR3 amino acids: CASSPKPPRQETQYF. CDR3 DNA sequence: TGTGCCAGCAGTCCGAAACCCCCCCGGCAAGAGACCCAGTACTTC.

CDR3 region: CASSLAGGNNEQFF. CDR3 in DNA: TGTGCCAGCAGCTTAGCGGGAGGGAACAATGAGCAGTTCTTC. V is TRBV7-3 and J is TRBJ2-1; 9 bases are a match to TRBD2. The CDR3 sequence is 14 residues long. V shed 2 bases, J shed 5 bases, and the junction held 1 base outside the gene matches. Germline lookup yields CDR1 SGHTA and CDR2 FQGTGA.

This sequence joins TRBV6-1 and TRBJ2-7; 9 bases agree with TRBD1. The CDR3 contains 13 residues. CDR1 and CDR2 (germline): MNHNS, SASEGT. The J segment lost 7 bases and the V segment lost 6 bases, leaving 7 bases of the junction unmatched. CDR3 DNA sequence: TGTGCCAGCAGGGTACAGGGGGCGTTTGAGCAGTACTTC. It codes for CASRVQGAFEQYF.

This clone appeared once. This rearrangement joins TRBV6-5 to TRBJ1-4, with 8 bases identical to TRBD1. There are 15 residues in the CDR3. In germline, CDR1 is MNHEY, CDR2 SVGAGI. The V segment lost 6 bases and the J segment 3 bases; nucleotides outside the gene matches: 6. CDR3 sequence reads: CASSPGGRSNEKLFF. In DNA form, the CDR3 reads TGTGCCAGCAGCCCAGGGGGCAGATCTAATGAAAAACTGTTTTTT.

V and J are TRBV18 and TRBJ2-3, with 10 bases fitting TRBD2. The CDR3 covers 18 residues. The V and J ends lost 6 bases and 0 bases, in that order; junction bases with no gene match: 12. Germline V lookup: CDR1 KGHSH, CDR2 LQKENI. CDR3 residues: CASSPQASGGSSTDTQYF. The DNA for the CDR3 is TGTGCCAGCTCCCCCCAGGCTAGCGGGGGTTCTAGCACAGATACGCAGTATTTT.

The CDR3: CSVSTGAGTDTQYF. Written as DNA, the CDR3 is TGCAGCGTATCCACAGGGGCTGGTACAGATACGCAGTATTTT. The chain employs TRBV29-1 and TRBJ2-3; TRBD1 aligns across 7 bases. The CDR3 contains 14 residues. The V gene end was trimmed by 6 bases and the J gene end by 3 bases; junction bases not matched to a gene: 9. CDR1 SQVTM and CDR2 ANQGSEA come from the germline V gene.

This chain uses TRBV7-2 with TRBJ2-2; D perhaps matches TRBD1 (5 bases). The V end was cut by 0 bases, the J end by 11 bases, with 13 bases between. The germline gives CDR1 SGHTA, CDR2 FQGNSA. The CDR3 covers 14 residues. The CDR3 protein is CASSLASRQGELFF. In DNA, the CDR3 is TGTGCCAGCAGCTTAGCGTCTCGGCAGGGCGAGCTGTTTTTT.

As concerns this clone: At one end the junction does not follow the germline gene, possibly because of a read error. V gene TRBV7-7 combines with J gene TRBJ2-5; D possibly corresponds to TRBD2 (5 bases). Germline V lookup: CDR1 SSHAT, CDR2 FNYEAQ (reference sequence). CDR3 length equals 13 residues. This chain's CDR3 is CASSLELEGTQYF. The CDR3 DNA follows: TGTGCTAGCAGCTTAGAACTAGAAGGGACCCAGTACTTC.

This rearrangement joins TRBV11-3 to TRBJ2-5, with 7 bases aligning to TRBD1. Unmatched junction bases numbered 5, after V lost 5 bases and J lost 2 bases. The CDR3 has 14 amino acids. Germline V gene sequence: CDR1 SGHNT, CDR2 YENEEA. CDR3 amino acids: CASSPATGQETQYF. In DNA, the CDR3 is TGTGCCAGCAGCCCCGCGACAGGGCAAGAGACCCAGTACTTC.

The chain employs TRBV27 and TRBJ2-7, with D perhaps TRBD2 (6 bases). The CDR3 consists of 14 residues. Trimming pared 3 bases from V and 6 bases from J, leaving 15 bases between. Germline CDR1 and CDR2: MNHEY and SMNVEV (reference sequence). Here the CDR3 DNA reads TGTGCCAGCAGTTTCAGAAGGGACTCGTTCGAGCAGTACTTC. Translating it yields CASSFRRDSFEQYF.

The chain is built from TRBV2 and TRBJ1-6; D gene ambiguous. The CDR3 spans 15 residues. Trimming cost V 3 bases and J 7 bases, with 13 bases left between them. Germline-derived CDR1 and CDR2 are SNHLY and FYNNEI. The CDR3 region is CASSEASRRNSPLHF. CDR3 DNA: TGTGCCAGCAGTGAGGCTTCCAGGCGGAATTCACCCCTCCACTTT.

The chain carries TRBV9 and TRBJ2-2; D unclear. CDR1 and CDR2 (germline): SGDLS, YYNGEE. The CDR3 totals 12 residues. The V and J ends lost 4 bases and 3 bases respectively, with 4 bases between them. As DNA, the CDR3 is TGTGCCAGCAGCTCCTACACCGGGGAGCTGTTTTTT. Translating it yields CASSSYTGELFF.

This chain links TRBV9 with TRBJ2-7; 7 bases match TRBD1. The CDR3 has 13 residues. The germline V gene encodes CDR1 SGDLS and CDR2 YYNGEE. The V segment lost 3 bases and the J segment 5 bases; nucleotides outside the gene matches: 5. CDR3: CASSGRQGDEQYF. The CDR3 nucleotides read TGTGCCAGCAGCGGCCGACAGGGCGACGAGCAGTACTTC.

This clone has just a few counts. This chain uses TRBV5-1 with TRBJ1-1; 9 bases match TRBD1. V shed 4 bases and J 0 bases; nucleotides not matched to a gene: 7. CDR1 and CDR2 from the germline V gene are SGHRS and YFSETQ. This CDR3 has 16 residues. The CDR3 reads CASSMDRGEMNTEAFF. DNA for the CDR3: TGCGCCAGCAGCATGGACAGGGGCGAGATGAACACTGAAGCTTTCTTT.

The CDR3, as DNA: TGTGCCAGCTCACTCCGGAATCAGCCCCAGCATTTT. Translation gives CASSLRNQPQHF. The rearrangement links TRBV18 to TRBJ1-5; D is ambiguous. The CDR3 sequence is 12 residues long. Trimming took off 4 bases at V and 4 bases at J, with 5 bases between the two ends. The germline V gene has CDR1 KGHSH and CDR2 LQKENI. Together with reference TRBV18 and TRBJ1-5, the CDR3 gives the full variable domain: NAGVMQNPRHLVRRRGQEARLRCSPMKGHSHVYWYRQLPEEGLKFMVYLQKENIIDESGMPKERFSAEFPKEGPSILRIQQVVRGDSAAYFCASSLRNQPQHFGDGTRLSIL.

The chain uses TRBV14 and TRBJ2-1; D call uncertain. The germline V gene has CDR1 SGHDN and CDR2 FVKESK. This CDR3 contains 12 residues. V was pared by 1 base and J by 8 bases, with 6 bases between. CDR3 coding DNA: TGTGCCAGCAGCCAAGTGCCCTATGAGCAGTTCTTC. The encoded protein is CASSQVPYEQFF. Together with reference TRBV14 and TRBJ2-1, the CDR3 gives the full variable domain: EAGVTQFPSHSVIEKGQTVTLRCDPISGHDNLYWYRRVMGKEIKFLLHFVKESKQDESGMPNNRFLAERTGGTYSTLKVQPAELEDSGVYFCASSQVPYEQFFGPGTRLTVL.

The CDR3 loop reads CASSFSPRGNTIYF. As DNA, the CDR3 is TGTGCCAGCAGCTTTTCCCCCCGAGGAAACACCATATATTTT. V usage is TRBV5-4 and J usage is TRBJ1-3, with D unclear. This CDR3 has 14 residues. CDR1 is SGHNT, CDR2 YYREEE, per germline (reference sequence). Trimming removed 2 bases at V and 4 bases at J, with 10 bases between.

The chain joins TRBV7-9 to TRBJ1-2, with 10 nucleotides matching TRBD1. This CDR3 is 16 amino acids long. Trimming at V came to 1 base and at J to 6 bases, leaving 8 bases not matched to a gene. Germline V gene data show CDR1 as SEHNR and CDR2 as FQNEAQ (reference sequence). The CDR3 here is CASSLEGQGWLDGYTF. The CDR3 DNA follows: TGTGCCAGCAGCTTAGAGGGACAGGGGTGGTTGGATGGCTACACCTTC.

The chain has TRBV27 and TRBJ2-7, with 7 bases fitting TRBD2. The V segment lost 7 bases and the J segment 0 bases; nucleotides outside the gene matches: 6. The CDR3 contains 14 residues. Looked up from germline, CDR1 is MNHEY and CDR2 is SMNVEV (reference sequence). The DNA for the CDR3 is TGTGCCAGCAACCCCGGGACTACCTCCTACGAGCAGTACTTC. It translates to CASNPGTTSYEQYF.

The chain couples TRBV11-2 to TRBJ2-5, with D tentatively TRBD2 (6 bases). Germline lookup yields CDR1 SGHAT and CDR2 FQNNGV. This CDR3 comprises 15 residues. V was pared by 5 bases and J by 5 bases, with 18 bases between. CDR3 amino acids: CASSPEWSRGETQYF. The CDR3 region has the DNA TGTGCCAGCAGCCCGGAATGGAGCCGGGGGGAGACCCAGTACTTC.